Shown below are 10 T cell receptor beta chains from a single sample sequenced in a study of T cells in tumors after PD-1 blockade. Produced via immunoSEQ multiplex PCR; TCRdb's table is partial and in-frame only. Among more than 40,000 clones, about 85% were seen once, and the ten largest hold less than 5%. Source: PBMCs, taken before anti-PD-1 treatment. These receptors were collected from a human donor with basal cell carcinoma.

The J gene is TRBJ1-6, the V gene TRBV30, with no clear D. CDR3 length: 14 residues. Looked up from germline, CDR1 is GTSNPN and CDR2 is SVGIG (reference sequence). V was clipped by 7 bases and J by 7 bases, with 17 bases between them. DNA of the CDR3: TGTGCCTTCCACGGAGGACGAGGAAATTCACCCCTCCACTTT. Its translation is CAFHGGRGNSPLHF.

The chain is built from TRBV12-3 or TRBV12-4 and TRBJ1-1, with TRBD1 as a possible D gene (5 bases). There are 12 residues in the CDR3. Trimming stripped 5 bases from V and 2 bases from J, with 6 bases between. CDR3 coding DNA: TGTGCCAGCAGTAGGGACAACACTGAAGCTTTCTTT. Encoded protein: CASSRDNTEAFF.

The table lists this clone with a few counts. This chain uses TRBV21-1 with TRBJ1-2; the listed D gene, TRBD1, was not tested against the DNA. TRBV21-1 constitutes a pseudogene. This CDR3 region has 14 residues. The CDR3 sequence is CASSTGAQDFGYTF. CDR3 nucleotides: TGTGCCAGCAGTACAGGGGCCCAGGACTTTGGCTACACCTTC.

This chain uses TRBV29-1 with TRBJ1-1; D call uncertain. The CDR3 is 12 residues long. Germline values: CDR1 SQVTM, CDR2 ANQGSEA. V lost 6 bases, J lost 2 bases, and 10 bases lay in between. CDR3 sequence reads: CSVGWFNTEAFF. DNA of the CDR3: TGCAGCGTGGGGTGGTTTAACACTGAAGCTTTCTTT.

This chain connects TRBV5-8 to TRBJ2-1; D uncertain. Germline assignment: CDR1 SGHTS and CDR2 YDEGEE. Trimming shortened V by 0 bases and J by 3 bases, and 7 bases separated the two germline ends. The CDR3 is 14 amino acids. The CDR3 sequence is CASSLVGVYNEQFF. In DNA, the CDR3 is TGTGCCAGCAGCTTGGTTGGGGTCTACAATGAGCAGTTCTTC.

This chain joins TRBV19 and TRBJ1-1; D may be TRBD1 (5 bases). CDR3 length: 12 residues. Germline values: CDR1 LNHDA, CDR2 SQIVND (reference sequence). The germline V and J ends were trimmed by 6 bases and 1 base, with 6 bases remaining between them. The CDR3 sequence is CASRGQNTEAFF. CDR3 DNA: TGTGCCAGTAGAGGACAGAACACTGAAGCTTTCTTT.

The DNA of the CDR3 is TGTGCCAGCAGCCAATACTCAACAGGGAACGAGCAGTACTTC. This sequence encodes CASSQYSTGNEQYF. The chain is built from TRBV6-5 and TRBJ2-7; the D gene is possibly TRBD1 (6 bases). The length of the CDR3 is 14 residues. V was pared by 6 bases and J by 5 bases, with 17 bases between. Germline assignment: CDR1 MNHEY and CDR2 SVGAGI.

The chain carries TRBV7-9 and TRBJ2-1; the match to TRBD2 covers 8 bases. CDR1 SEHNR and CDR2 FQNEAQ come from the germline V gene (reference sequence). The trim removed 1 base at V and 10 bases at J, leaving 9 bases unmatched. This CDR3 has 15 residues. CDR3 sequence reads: CASSLVGTSFGEQFF. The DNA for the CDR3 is TGTGCCAGCAGCTTAGTGGGGACTAGTTTTGGGGAGCAGTTCTTC. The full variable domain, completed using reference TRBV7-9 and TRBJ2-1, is DTGVSQNPRHKITKRGQNVTFRCDPISEHNRLYWYRQTLGQGPEFLTYFQNEAQLEKSRLLSDRFSAERPKGSFSTLEIQRTEQGDSAMYLCASSLVGTSFGEQFFGPGTRLTVL.

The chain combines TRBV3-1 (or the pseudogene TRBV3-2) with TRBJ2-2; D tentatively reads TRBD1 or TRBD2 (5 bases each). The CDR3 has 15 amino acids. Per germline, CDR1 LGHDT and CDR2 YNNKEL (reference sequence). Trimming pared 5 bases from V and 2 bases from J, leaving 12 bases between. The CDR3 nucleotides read TGTGCCAGCAGCTCTTGGGACGGTAACACCGGGGAGCTGTTTTTT. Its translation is CASSSWDGNTGELFF.

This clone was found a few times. The DNA of the CDR3 is TGTGCCAGCACCCCTTTCTCCTATAATTCACCCCTCCACTTT. This translates into CASTPFSYNSPLHF. The rearrangement uses TRBV2 and TRBJ1-6; the D is unclear. Germline V gene lookup returns CDR1 SNHLY and CDR2 FYNNEI. The germline V and J ends were trimmed by 7 bases and 0 bases, with 7 bases remaining between them. This CDR3 has 14 amino acids.